This TCR beta chain was recorded in a study of T cell repertoires in cytomegalovirus infection. Study background: HLA-B-restricted CMV epitopes that are well studied, plus recently identified HLA-C-restricted ones, were used by the study.

About this clonotype: Its specificity is not known.

Overall study findings and caveats: Across the ex vivo response, the dominant clonotypes were HLA-C-restricted CMV-specific TCR beta clonotypes. Cumulative frequency of public TCR beta families picked out carriers of CMV plus the relevant HLA.

The CDR3 extends over 15 amino acids. V was clipped by 5 bases and J by 3 bases, with 16 bases between them. Germline lookup yields CDR1 SGHAT and CDR2 FQNNGV. MiXCR, applied by TCRdb to the reads, yields one record per CDR3 protein. The data contain around 430,000 distinct CDR3 sequences, about 42% of them singletons. This TCR was sampled from a human donor in good health (CMV status not recorded). Some clones in this sample may be carry-over from other donors' samples. The source was cultured PBMCs, collected from culture after CMV antigen stimulation. The chain combines TRBV11-2 with TRBJ1-2, with unresolved D. CDR3 residues: CASSHKIHGDYGYTF. CDR3 DNA sequence: TGTGCCAGCAGCCACAAGATCCACGGGGACTATGGCTACACCTTC.